The rows below give T cell receptor beta chains drawn from one sample of a study of OX40 agonist ivuxolimab in advanced cancers. Clones were sequenced by immunoSEQ multiplex PCR, and TCRdb holds only the in-frame ones, with some missing. The table includes 55,000 to 70,000 clones, roughly 80% detected once. Sequences were derived from CD4+ or CD8+ T cells sorted from blood, sampled in a trial of the OX40 agonist ivuxolimab. These receptors all stem from an adult with an advanced solid tumor such as melanoma, head and neck, liver or kidney cancer. The CDR3 runs from the conserved cysteine through the conserved F or W. D genes are given only for firm matches. Expanded clones are given a class, and other clones once, few, many or no size at all.

d_gene: TRBD1
j_gene: TRBJ1-6
v_gene: TRBV7-8
abundance: -
CDR3aa: CASSLLGTGGDNSPLHF
CDR3nt: TGTGCCAGCAGCTTATTGGGGACAGGCGGGGATAATTCACCCCTCCACTTT

d_gene: -
j_gene: TRBJ2-3
v_gene: TRBV27
abundance: once
CDR3aa: CASSAQYRGGTDTQYF
CDR3nt: TGTGCCAGCAGTGCCCAATATAGAGGGGGCACAGATACGCAGTATTTT

d_gene: -
j_gene: TRBJ1-1
v_gene: TRBV6-6
abundance: -
CDR3aa: CASSYSRQNTEAFF
CDR3nt: TGTGCCAGCAGTTACTCCCGGCAGAACACTGAAGCTTTCTTT

d_gene: -
j_gene: TRBJ1-1
v_gene: TRBV27
abundance: -
CDR3aa: CASSLRGNTEAFF
CDR3nt: TGTGCCAGCAGTTTAAGGGGGAACACTGAAGCTTTCTTT

d_gene: TRBD2
j_gene: TRBJ2-1
v_gene: TRBV28
abundance: -
CDR3aa: CASSSPTSGRDEQFF
CDR3nt: TGTGCCAGCAGTTCTCCGACTAGCGGGAGAGATGAGCAGTTCTTC

d_gene: TRBD1
j_gene: TRBJ1-1
v_gene: TRBV5-4
abundance: -
CDR3aa: CASSLARGGERDTEAFF
CDR3nt: TGTGCCAGCAGCTTGGCGAGAGGGGGCGAGCGGGACACTGAAGCTTTCTTT

d_gene: -
j_gene: TRBJ2-2
v_gene: TRBV10-3
abundance: -
CDR3aa: CAIRDLTNTGELFF
CDR3nt: TGTGCCATCAGAGACTTGACGAACACCGGGGAGCTGTTTTTT

d_gene: -
j_gene: TRBJ1-1
v_gene: TRBV18
abundance: -
CDR3aa: CASSPTEGNTEAFF
CDR3nt: TGTGCCAGCTCACCAACGGAGGGTAACACTGAAGCTTTCTTT

d_gene: -
j_gene: TRBJ2-3
v_gene: TRBV7-3
abundance: -
CDR3aa: CASSPRISDTQYF
CDR3nt: TGTGCCAGCAGCCCCCGCATCTCTGATACGCAGTATTTT

d_gene: TRBD2
j_gene: TRBJ2-7
v_gene: TRBV10-1
abundance: -
CDR3aa: CASSESPSGNYEQYF
CDR3nt: TGCGCCAGCAGTGAGTCACCTAGCGGAAACTACGAGCAGTACTTC

d_gene: -
j_gene: TRBJ2-4
v_gene: TRBV28
abundance: -
CDR3aa: CASTTRRVETKNIQYF
CDR3nt: TGTGCCAGCACGACGAGGAGGGTGGAAACCAAAAACATTCAGTACTTC

d_gene: -
j_gene: TRBJ1-2
v_gene: TRBV19
abundance: -
CDR3aa: CASEAGGYGYTF
CDR3nt: TGTGCCAGCGAGGCGGGGGGCTATGGCTACACCTTC

d_gene: TRBD1
j_gene: TRBJ2-2
v_gene: TRBV9
abundance: -
CDR3aa: CASSVAGTGGSVNTGELFF
CDR3nt: TGTGCCAGCAGCGTAGCTGGGACAGGGGGCTCTGTAAACACCGGGGAGCTGTTTTTT

d_gene: TRBD2
j_gene: TRBJ2-2
v_gene: TRBV2
abundance: -
CDR3aa: CASSERASGNTGELFF
CDR3nt: TGTGCCAGCAGTGAAAGGGCTAGCGGGAACACCGGGGAGCTGTTTTTT

d_gene: TRBD2
j_gene: TRBJ2-2
v_gene: TRBV4-3
abundance: -
CDR3aa: CASSRIAGEMAGELFF
CDR3nt: TGCGCCAGCAGCCGAATAGCGGGAGAAATGGCCGGGGAGCTGTTTTTT

d_gene: -
j_gene: TRBJ2-3
v_gene: TRBV9
abundance: -
CDR3aa: CASSVYGTDTDTQYF
CDR3nt: TGTGCCAGCAGCGTATACGGGACGGACACAGATACGCAGTATTTT

d_gene: -
j_gene: TRBJ2-2
v_gene: TRBV19
abundance: once
CDR3aa: CASIRTVNTGELFF
CDR3nt: TGTGCCAGTATTCGGACGGTGAACACCGGGGAGCTGTTTTTT

d_gene: -
j_gene: TRBJ2-1
v_gene: TRBV5-1
abundance: -
CDR3aa: CASSPRLRQRLSYNEQFF
CDR3nt: TGCGCCAGCAGCCCCCGACTTCGACAGCGGCTCTCCTACAATGAGCAGTTCTTC

d_gene: TRBD1
j_gene: TRBJ2-1
v_gene: TRBV7-3
abundance: -
CDR3aa: CASSSGQGDHEQFF
CDR3nt: TGTGCCAGCAGCTCCGGACAGGGGGACCATGAGCAGTTCTTC

d_gene: -
j_gene: TRBJ2-1
v_gene: TRBV14
abundance: -
CDR3aa: CASSLRERQFF
CDR3nt: TGTGCCAGCAGCCTACGGGAGAGGCAGTTCTTC

d_gene: TRBD1
j_gene: TRBJ1-6
v_gene: TRBV7-8
abundance: -
CDR3aa: CASSLEGGWGSPLHF
CDR3nt: TGTGCCAGCAGCTTAGAAGGGGGCTGGGGTTCACCCCTCCACTTT

d_gene: -
j_gene: TRBJ1-2
v_gene: TRBV19
abundance: -
CDR3aa: CASSISSPRTYGYTF
CDR3nt: TGTGCCAGTAGTATCAGTAGTCCAAGGACTTATGGCTACACCTTC

d_gene: -
j_gene: TRBJ2-3
v_gene: TRBV18
abundance: once
CDR3aa: CASSPVRGSTDTQYF
CDR3nt: TGTGCCAGCTCACCAGTGCGGGGCAGCACAGATACGCAGTATTTT

d_gene: -
j_gene: TRBJ2-3
v_gene: TRBV28
abundance: few
CDR3aa: CASSPSRAPTDTQYF
CDR3nt: TGTGCCAGCAGTCCTTCTCGGGCTCCTACAGATACGCAGTATTTT

d_gene: -
j_gene: TRBJ2-3
v_gene: TRBV5-1
abundance: -
CDR3aa: CASSLDRVTDTQYF
CDR3nt: TGCGCCAGCAGCTTGGACAGGGTTACAGATACGCAGTATTTT

d_gene: TRBD2
j_gene: TRBJ2-3
v_gene: TRBV2
abundance: -
CDR3aa: CASNEKRLALDTQYF
CDR3nt: TGTGCCAGCAACGAAAAGAGACTAGCGCTGGATACGCAGTATTTT

d_gene: -
j_gene: TRBJ2-3
v_gene: TRBV19
abundance: -
CDR3aa: CASNREGTDTQYF
CDR3nt: TGTGCCAGTAACCGGGAAGGCACAGATACGCAGTATTTT

d_gene: TRBD2
j_gene: TRBJ2-7
v_gene: TRBV6-6
abundance: -
CDR3aa: CASRPGASGSSEQYF
CDR3nt: TGTGCCAGCAGACCAGGGGCTAGCGGGAGTAGCGAGCAGTACTTC

d_gene: -
j_gene: TRBJ2-3
v_gene: TRBV19
abundance: -
CDR3aa: CASSIERGGNTDTQYF
CDR3nt: TGTGCCAGTAGTATAGAGAGGGGGGGCAACACAGATACGCAGTATTTT

d_gene: -
j_gene: TRBJ2-6
v_gene: TRBV4-1
abundance: -
CDR3aa: CASSQERYSGANVLTF
CDR3nt: TGCGCCAGCAGCCAAGAACGGTACTCTGGGGCCAACGTCCTGACTTTC

d_gene: TRBD1
j_gene: TRBJ1-1
v_gene: TRBV29-1
abundance: few
CDR3aa: CSAMTGRNTEAFF
CDR3nt: TGCAGCGCGATGACAGGGAGGAACACTGAAGCTTTCTTT

d_gene: -
j_gene: TRBJ2-5
v_gene: TRBV6-5
abundance: -
CDR3aa: CASSYSGALETQYF
CDR3nt: TGTGCCAGCAGTTACTCAGGGGCCTTAGAGACCCAGTACTTC

d_gene: -
j_gene: TRBJ2-6
v_gene: TRBV29-1
abundance: -
CDR3aa: CSVEDPPSSGANVLTF
CDR3nt: TGCAGCGTTGAAGATCCCCCGAGCTCTGGGGCCAACGTCCTGACTTTC

d_gene: -
j_gene: TRBJ2-5
v_gene: TRBV4-1
abundance: -
CDR3aa: CASSQGTARQAQYF
CDR3nt: TGCGCCAGCAGCCAAGGGACGGCGCGCCAGGCCCAGTACTTC

d_gene: TRBD1
j_gene: TRBJ1-5
v_gene: TRBV9
abundance: -
CDR3aa: CASSVDRGDQPQHF
CDR3nt: TGTGCCAGCAGCGTAGACAGGGGGGATCAGCCCCAGCATTTT

d_gene: TRBD2
j_gene: TRBJ2-7
v_gene: TRBV19
abundance: -
CDR3aa: CASSTRLLAGASYEQYF
CDR3nt: TGTGCCAGTAGTACCCGACTACTAGCGGGAGCGTCCTACGAGCAGTACTTC

d_gene: -
j_gene: TRBJ1-5
v_gene: TRBV5-6
abundance: -
CDR3aa: CASSLLRQRNQPQHF
CDR3nt: TGTGCCAGCAGCTTGTTGAGACAGCGCAATCAGCCCCAGCATTTT

d_gene: -
j_gene: TRBJ2-2
v_gene: TRBV28
abundance: -
CDR3aa: CASSPPSAGTGELFF
CDR3nt: TGTGCCAGCAGCCCCCCTAGCGCGGGGACCGGGGAGCTGTTTTTT

d_gene: -
j_gene: TRBJ1-3
v_gene: TRBV19
abundance: -
CDR3aa: CASRAGPLSGNTIYF
CDR3nt: TGTGCCAGTCGGGCCGGACCGCTCTCTGGAAACACCATATATTTT

d_gene: -
j_gene: TRBJ2-1
v_gene: TRBV7-9
abundance: -
CDR3aa: CASRSVQGPYNEQFF
CDR3nt: TGTGCCAGCAGGTCAGTACAGGGACCCTACAATGAGCAGTTCTTC

d_gene: -
j_gene: TRBJ2-3
v_gene: TRBV2
abundance: -
CDR3aa: CASTRAPGTQYF
CDR3nt: TGTGCCAGCACAAGGGCTCCCGGTACGCAGTATTTT